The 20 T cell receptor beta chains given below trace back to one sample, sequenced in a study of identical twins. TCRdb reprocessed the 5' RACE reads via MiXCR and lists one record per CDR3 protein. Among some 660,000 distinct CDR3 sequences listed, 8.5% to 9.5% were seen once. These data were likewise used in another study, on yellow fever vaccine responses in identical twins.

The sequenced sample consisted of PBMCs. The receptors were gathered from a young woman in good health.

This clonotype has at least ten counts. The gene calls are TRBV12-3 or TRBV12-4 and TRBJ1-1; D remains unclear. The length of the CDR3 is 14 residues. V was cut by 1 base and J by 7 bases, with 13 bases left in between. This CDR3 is CASSLVLGSGEAFF. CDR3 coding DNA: TGTGCCAGCAGTTTAGTGTTGGGAAGTGGTGAAGCTTTCTTT.

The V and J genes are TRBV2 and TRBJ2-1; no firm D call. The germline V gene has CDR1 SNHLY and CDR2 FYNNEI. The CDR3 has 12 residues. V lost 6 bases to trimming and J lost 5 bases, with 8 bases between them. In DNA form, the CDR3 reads TGTGCCAGCAGATCGTCACACAATGAGCAGTTCTTC. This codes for CASRSSHNEQFF.

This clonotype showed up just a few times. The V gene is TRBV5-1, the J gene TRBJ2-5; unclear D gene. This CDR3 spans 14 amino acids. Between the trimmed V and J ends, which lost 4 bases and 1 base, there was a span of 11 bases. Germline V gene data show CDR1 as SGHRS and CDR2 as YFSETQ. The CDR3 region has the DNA TGCGCCAGCAGCGCCTGGCCAACCCAAGAGACCCAGTACTTC. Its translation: CASSAWPTQETQYF.

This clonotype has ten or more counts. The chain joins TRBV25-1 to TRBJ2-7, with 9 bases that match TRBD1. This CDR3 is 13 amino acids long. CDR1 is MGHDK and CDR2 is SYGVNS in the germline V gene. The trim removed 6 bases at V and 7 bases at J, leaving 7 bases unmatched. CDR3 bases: TGTGCCAGCAGGGACAGGGGCCTTATTGAGCAGTACTTC. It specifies CASRDRGLIEQYF.

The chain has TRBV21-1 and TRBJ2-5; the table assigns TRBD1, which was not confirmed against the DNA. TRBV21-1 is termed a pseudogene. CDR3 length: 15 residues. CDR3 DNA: TGTGCCAGCAGCATACAGGGGGCCCCTGAAGAGACCCAGTACTTC. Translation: CASSIQGAPEETQYF.

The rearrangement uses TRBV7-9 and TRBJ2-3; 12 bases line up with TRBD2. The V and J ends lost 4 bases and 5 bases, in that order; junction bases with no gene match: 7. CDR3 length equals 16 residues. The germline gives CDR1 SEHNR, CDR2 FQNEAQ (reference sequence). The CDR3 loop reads CASSSRLAGVGDTQYF. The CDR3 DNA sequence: TGTGCCAGCAGCTCCCGACTAGCGGGGGTGGGAGATACGCAGTATTTT. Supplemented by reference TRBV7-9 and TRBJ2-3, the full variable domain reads DTGVSQNPRHKITKRGQNVTFRCDPISEHNRLYWYRQTLGQGPEFLTYFQNEAQLEKSRLLSDRFSAERPKGSFSTLEIQRTEQGDSAMYLCASSSRLAGVGDTQYFGPGTRLTVL.

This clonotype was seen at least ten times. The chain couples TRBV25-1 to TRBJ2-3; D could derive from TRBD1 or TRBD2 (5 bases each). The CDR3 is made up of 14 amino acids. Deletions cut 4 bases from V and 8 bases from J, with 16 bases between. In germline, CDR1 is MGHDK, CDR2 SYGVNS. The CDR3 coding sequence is TGTGCCAGCAGTGCCCCCGGGACGGGTGGTACGCAGTATTTT. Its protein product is CASSAPGTGGTQYF.

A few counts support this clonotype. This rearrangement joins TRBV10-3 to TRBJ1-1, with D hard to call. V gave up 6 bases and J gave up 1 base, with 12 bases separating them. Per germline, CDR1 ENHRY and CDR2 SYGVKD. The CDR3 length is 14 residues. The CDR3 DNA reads TGTGCCATCAGCGAGCCCGATAAGAACACTGAAGCTTTCTTT. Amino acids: CAISEPDKNTEAFF.

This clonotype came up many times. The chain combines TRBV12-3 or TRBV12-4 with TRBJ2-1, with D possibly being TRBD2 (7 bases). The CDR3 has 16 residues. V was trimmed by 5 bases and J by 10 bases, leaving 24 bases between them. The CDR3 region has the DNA TGTGCCAGCAGTCCCTTTGGGGGGGGCAGGTCAGAAGAGCAGTTCTTC. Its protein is CASSPFGGGRSEEQFF.

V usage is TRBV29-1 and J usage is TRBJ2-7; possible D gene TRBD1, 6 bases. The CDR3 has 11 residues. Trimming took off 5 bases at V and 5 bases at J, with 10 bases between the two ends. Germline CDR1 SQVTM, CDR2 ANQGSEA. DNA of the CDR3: TGCAGCGTTTACAGGGCAAACGAGCAGTACTTC. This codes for CSVYRANEQYF.

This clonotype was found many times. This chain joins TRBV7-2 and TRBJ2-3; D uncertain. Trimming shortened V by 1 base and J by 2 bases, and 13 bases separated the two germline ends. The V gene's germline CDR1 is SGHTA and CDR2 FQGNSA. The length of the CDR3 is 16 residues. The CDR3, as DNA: TGTGCCAGCAGCTTAGGACTCGCGGTTCACACAGATACGCAGTATTTT. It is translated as CASSLGLAVHTDTQYF.

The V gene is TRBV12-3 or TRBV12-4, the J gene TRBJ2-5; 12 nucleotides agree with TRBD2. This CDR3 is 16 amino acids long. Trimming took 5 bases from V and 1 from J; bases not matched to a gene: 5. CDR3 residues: CASSTRTSGAQETQYF. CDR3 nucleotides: TGTGCCAGCAGTACCCGGACTAGCGGGGCCCAAGAGACCCAGTACTTC.

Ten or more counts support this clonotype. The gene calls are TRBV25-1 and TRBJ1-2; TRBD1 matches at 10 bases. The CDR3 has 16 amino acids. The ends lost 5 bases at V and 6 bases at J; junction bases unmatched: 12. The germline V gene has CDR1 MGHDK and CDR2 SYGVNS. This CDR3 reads CASSTHAGTGVNGYTF. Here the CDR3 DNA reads TGTGCCAGCAGTACACACGCTGGGACAGGGGTAAATGGCTACACCTTC.

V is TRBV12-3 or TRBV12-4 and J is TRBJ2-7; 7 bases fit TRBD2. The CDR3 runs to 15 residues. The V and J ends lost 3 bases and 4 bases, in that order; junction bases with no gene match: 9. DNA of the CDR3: TGTGCCAGCAGTTTGGAGGGCGGGAGCAGATACGAGCAGTACTTC. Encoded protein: CASSLEGGSRYEQYF.

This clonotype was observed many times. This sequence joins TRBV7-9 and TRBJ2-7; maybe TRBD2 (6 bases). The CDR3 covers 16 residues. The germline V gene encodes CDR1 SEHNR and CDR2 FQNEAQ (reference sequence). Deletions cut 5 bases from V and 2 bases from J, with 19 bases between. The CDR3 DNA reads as TGTGCCAGCAGCCCCATCCCCGGGACTGACGCCTACGAGCAGTACTTC. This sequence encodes CASSPIPGTDAYEQYF.

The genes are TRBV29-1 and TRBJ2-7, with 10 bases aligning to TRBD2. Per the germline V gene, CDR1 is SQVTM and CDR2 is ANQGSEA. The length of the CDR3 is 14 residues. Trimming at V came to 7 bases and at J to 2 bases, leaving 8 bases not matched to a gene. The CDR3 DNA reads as TGCAGCGCTTCTCTAGCGGGAGTAACCTACGAGCAGTACTTC. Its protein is CSASLAGVTYEQYF.

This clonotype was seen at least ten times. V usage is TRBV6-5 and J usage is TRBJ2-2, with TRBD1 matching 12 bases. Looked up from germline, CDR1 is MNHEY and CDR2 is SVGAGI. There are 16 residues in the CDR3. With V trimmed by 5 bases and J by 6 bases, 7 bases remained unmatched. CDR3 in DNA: TGTGCCAGCAGTCCCGGGGACAGGGGGCGCGCCGGGGAGCTGTTTTTT. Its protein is CASSPGDRGRAGELFF.

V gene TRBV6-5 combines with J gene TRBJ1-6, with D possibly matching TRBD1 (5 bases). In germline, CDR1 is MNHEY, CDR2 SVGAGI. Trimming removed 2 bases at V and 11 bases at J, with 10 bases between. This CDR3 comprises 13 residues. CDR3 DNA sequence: TGTGCCAGCAGTTACGGGGGGGGAACACCCCTCCACTTT. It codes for CASSYGGGTPLHF.

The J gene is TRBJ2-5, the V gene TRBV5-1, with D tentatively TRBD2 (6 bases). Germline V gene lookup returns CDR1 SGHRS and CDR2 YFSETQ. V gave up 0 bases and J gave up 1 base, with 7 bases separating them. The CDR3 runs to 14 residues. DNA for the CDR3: TGCGCCAGCAGCTTGGACGGGAGCCAAGAGACCCAGTACTTC. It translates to CASSLDGSQETQYF.

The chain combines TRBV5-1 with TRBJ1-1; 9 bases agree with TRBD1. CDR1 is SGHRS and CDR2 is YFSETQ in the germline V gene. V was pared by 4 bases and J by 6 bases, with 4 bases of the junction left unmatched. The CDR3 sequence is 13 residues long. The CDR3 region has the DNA TGCGCCAGCAGCGAGGGACAGGGTGCTGAAGCTTTCTTT. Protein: CASSEGQGAEAFF.